This T cell receptor (beta chain) derives from a study of human T cells and chemical hapten exposure. Study context: TCR yields per sample varied, mainly owing to small pooled library volume differences.

Library construction involved attaching unique molecular identifiers to individual cDNA molecules, which allowed quantitative, reproducible TCR counting. Per the original methods: Per sample, the median was approximately 96,000 TCRs, with values from around 25,000 to 690,000. One entry per CDR3 protein results from TCRdb running MiXCR on the RACE reads. These V and J calls originate from TCRdb's pipeline instead of the authors' own analysis. Of approximately 79,000 distinct CDR3 sequences listed, over 6.5% are singletons. The germline V gene encodes CDR1 DFQATT and CDR2 SNEGSKA (reference sequence). V lost 1 base to trimming and J lost 4 bases, with 10 bases between them. CDR3 length: 14 amino acids. General study results and limits: Among TCRs, those above 1 in 1000 frequency were unaffected by DPC sensitization.

This clonotype was counted between two and nine times. Its antigen is unknown. Time point meaning: healthy volunteer bleed at 6 weeks. Whole blood that had not been fractionated was the source of extracted total RNA. The source of this sequence is a male donor in good health. Some clones in this sample may be carry-over from other donors' samples. The chain combines TRBV20-1 with TRBJ2-2; maybe TRBD2 (6 bases). Sequencing used whole blood. CDR3 region: CSARGTRGTGELFF. For the CDR3, the DNA is TGCAGTGCTAGAGGAACGCGGGGCACCGGGGAGCTGTTTTTT.